The rows below give T cell receptor beta chains drawn from one sample of a study of molecular identifiers for immune sequencing clone quantification. TCRdb called the PCR reads again in MiXCR, with one record for every CDR3 protein. The profile shows 460,000 or so distinct CDR3 sequences, about 20% of them singletons. Sequenced: naive CD8+ T cells from blood, with Jurkat cell RNA spiked in. Receptors were obtained from a human donor in good health. Some libraries in this study had Jurkat cell RNA spiked in. CDR3s include the opening cysteine and the closing phenylalanine or tryptophan. Each record gives: V gene, J gene, D gene, clone size, CDR3 DNA, CDR3 protein. A D gene is named only where the DNA matches it firmly. Not all rows give a size; the values are once, few, many and, for expanded clones, a class.

v_call: TRBV29-1
j_call: TRBJ2-5
d_call: TRBD1
clone_size: many
cdr3_nt: TGCAGCGTTGCACAGGGGGCTTGGGAGACCCAGTACTTC
cdr3_aa: CSVAQGAWETQYF

v_call: TRBV9
j_call: TRBJ2-2
d_call: NA
clone_size: many
cdr3_nt: TGTGCCAGCAGGGGAGTAAACACCGGGGAGCTGTTTTTT
cdr3_aa: CASRGVNTGELFF

v_call: TRBV6-2/TRBV6-3
j_call: TRBJ1-1
d_call: NA
clone_size: many
cdr3_nt: TGTGCCACCTCCCGCGGATGGGAGAACACTGAAGCTTTCTTT
cdr3_aa: CATSRGWENTEAFF

v_call: TRBV20-1
j_call: TRBJ1-1
d_call: NA
clone_size: few
cdr3_nt: TGCAGTGCTAGGGCTCTCACTCGGAACACTGAAGCTTTCTTT
cdr3_aa: CSARALTRNTEAFF

v_call: TRBV24-1
j_call: TRBJ1-4
d_call: NA
clone_size: few
cdr3_nt: TGTGCCACCAGTGATACAGCTGGCGACCCCAGCGGGGGCGATCCGACGGGCGAAAAACTGTTTTTT
cdr3_aa: CATSDTAGDPSGGDPTGEKLFF

v_call: TRBV19
j_call: TRBJ2-1
d_call: NA
clone_size: few
cdr3_nt: TGTGCCAGTACCCCGAATCCGGGCCTCGAGCAGTTCTTC
cdr3_aa: CASTPNPGLEQFF

v_call: TRBV4-1
j_call: TRBJ2-2
d_call: NA
clone_size: few
cdr3_nt: TGCGCCAGCAGCCAAACCTCTCAGATCCGGGAGCTGTTTTTT
cdr3_aa: CASSQTSQIRELFF

v_call: TRBV19
j_call: TRBJ1-6
d_call: NA
clone_size: NA
cdr3_nt: TGTGCCAGTAGTAGGGACGTGGGAAATTCACCCCTCCACTTT
cdr3_aa: CASSRDVGNSPLHF

v_call: TRBV19
j_call: TRBJ2-1
d_call: NA
clone_size: NA
cdr3_nt: TGTGCCAGTAGTTTAGCCAGCAATTCCTACAATGAGCAGTTATTC
cdr3_aa: CASSLASNSYNEQLF

v_call: TRBV4-3
j_call: TRBJ2-1
d_call: TRBD1
clone_size: few
cdr3_nt: TGCGCCAGCAGCCAGGCGGGACAGGGGGCGAATGAGCAGTTCTTC
cdr3_aa: CASSQAGQGANEQFF

v_call: TRBV7-9
j_call: TRBJ2-5
d_call: TRBD2
clone_size: NA
cdr3_nt: TGTGCCAGCAGTGGGACTAGCTCGCAGACCCAGTACTTC
cdr3_aa: CASSGTSSQTQYF

v_call: TRBV27
j_call: TRBJ2-3
d_call: NA
clone_size: few
cdr3_nt: TGTGCCAGCAGTCCCTCAACCGTCACAGATACGCAGTATTTT
cdr3_aa: CASSPSTVTDTQYF